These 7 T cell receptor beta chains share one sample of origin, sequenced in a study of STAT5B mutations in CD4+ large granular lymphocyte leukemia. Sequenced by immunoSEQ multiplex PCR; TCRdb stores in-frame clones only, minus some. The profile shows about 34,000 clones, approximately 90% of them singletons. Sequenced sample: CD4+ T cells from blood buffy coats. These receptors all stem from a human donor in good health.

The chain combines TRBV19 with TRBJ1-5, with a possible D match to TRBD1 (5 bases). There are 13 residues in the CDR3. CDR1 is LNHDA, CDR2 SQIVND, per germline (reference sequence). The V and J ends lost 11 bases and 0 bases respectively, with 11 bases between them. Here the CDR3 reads CAGGGYSNQPQHF. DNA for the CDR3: TGTGCCGGGGGGGGTTATAGCAATCAGCCCCAGCATTTT.

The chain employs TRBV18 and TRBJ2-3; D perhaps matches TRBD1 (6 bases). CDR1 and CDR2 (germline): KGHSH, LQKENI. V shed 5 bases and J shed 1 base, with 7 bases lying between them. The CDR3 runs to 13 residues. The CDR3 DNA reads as TGTGCCAGCTCATCAGGGGGCACAGATACGCAGTATTTT. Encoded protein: CASSSGGTDTQYF.

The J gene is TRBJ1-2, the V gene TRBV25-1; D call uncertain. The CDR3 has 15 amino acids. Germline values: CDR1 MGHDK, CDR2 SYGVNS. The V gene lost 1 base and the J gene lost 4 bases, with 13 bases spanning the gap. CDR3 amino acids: CASSEFRFEGYGYTF. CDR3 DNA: TGTGCCAGCAGTGAATTCAGGTTCGAAGGCTATGGCTACACCTTC.

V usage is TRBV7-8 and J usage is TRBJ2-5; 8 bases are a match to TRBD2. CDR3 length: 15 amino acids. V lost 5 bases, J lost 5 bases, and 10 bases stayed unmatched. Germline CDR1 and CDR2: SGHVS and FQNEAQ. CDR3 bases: TGTGCCAGCAGCGACACGGCGGGGGGTGAGGAGACCCAGTACTTC. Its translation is CASSDTAGGEETQYF.

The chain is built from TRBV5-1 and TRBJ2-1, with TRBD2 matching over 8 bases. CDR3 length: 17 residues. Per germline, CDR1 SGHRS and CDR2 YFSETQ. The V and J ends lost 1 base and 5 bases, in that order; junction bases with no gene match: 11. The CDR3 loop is CASSLTVRGVIDNEQFF. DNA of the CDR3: TGCGCCAGCAGCTTGACTGTGCGGGGGGTAATCGACAATGAGCAGTTCTTC.

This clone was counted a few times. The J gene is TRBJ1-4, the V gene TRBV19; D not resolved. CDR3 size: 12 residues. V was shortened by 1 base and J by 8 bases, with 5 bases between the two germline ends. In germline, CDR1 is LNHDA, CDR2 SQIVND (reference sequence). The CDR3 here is CASSIGLEKLFF. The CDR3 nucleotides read TGTGCCAGTAGTATAGGACTGGAAAAACTGTTTTTT.

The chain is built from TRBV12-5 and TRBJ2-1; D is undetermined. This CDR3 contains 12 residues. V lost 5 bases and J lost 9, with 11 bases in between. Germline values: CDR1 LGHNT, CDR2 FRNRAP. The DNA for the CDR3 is TGTGCTAGTGGTGGATCTGGCTTTGAGCAGTTCTTC. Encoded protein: CASGGSGFEQFF. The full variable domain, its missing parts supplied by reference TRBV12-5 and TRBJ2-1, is DARVTQTPRHKVTEMGQEVTMRCQPILGHNTVFWYRQTMMQGLELLAYFRNRAPLDDSGMPKDRFSAEMPDATLATLKIQPSEPRDSAVYFCASGGSGFEQFFGPGTRLTVL.